This TCR beta chain was profiled in a study of cytomegalovirus exposure and HLA in healthy donors. Study results and limitations: A later analysis associated 16,951 TCR beta sequences with HLA alleles at a 0.05 false discovery rate.

The donors were healthy bone marrow donors. To note about this clone: No antigen is known for it.

This PCR relied on a set of 60 Vbeta primers and 13 Jbeta primers. As handled by the study authors: The authors later counted 65 million to 80 million unique TCR beta chains, 9 million to 12 million of them shared. Data came from immunoSEQ multiplex PCR; TCRdb stores just in-frame clones and leaves some out. V, J and clone size are those of that table, while D and trimming were read from the DNA. The data show 160,000 or so clones, over 70% seen once. This CDR3 has 13 residues. From germline, CDR1 is ENHRY and CDR2 SYGVKD. Trimming took 10 bases from V and 0 from J, leaving 12 bases between them. The chain couples TRBV10-3 to TRBJ1-1, with unresolved D. The sequenced sample was PBMCs. This sequence originates from a woman between 40 and 50 years old in good health and CMV-seropositive. Written as DNA, the CDR3 is TGTGCCACCAGCTCCCTTATGAACACTGAAGCTTTCTTT. Residues: CATSSLMNTEAFF.